This T cell receptor (beta chain) was recovered during a study of cytomegalovirus exposure and HLA in healthy donors. Study details: There were 100 million to 120 million unique TCR beta sequences, drawn from 150 million to 200 million T cells, in an earlier analysis. Early on, a data release was issued that held roughly 86 million unique TCRs from HLA-typed donors.

Both 60 Vbeta primers and 13 Jbeta primers went into the PCR. Only in-frame clones appear in the TCRdb table, and some are missing; sequencing was by immunoSEQ multiplex PCR. In the table there are 170,000 or so clones, roughly 80% of which are singletons. The table lists this clone with a few counts. V lost 2 bases and J lost 3, with 12 bases in between. Looked up from germline, CDR1 is SGHNT and CDR2 is YENEEA. The CDR3 is made up of 15 amino acids. This sequence joins TRBV11-3 and TRBJ2-3; D perhaps matches TRBD2 (6 bases). What was sequenced was PBMCs. This receptor was obtained from a man aged 18 to 30 in good health and CMV-seronegative. This chain's CDR3 is CASSLLGSGTDTQYF. CDR3 DNA: TGTGCCAGCAGCTTACTCGGGAGCGGGACAGATACGCAGTATTTT. The full variable domain, with the rest looked up from reference TRBV11-3 and TRBJ2-3, is EAGVVQSPRYKIIEKKQPVAFWCNPISGHNTLYWYLQNLGQGPELLIRYENEEAVDDSQLPKDRFSAERLKGVDSTLKIQPAELGDSAVYLCASSLLGSGTDTQYFGPGTRLTVL.